A single sample is the source of the 7 T cell receptor beta chains below, sequenced in a study of blood T cell repertoires in COVID-19 (dated by TCRdb to the early 2020s). Library construction relied on the immunoSEQ multiplex PCR assay. TCRdb mirrors the immuneACCESS table, restricted to in-frame sequences. Some clones are absent from its copies; in checked studies, under half trace to an unresolved V gene, and the reason for the others is unknown. This sample comprises tens of thousands of clones, 90% to 95% of them detected only once. The ten largest clones take up under 2.5% of the sample. Sequencing input: peripheral blood. These receptors all come from a woman between 50 and 59 years old in a cohort sampled during active COVID-19.

CDR3 residues: CASSPPIGEATDTQYF. The DNA of the CDR3 is TGTGCCAGCTCACCACCCATAGGGGAAGCCACAGATACGCAGTATTTT. V usage is TRBV18 and J usage is TRBJ2-3, with a weak D call TRBD1 (5 bases). The V and J ends lost 0 bases and 2 bases respectively, with 12 bases between them. Per the germline V gene, CDR1 is KGHSH and CDR2 is LQKENI. The CDR3 covers 16 residues.

This chain joins TRBV5-5 and TRBJ2-1; D is perhaps TRBD1 (5 bases). Germline V CDR1 and CDR2: SGHKS, YYEKEE (reference sequence). Trimming removed 0 bases at V and 8 bases at J, with 15 bases between. The CDR3 extends over 15 amino acids. The CDR3 coding sequence is TGTGCCAGCAGCTTGGAGGCAGGGTTAGTCTATGAGCAGTTCTTC. Protein: CASSLEAGLVYEQFF. The full variable domain, its missing parts supplied by reference TRBV5-5 and TRBJ2-1, is DAGVTQSPTHLIKTRGQQVTLRCSPISGHKSVSWYQQVLGQGPQFIFQYYEKEERGRGNFPDRFSARQFPNYSSELNVNALLLGDSALYLCASSLEAGLVYEQFFGPGTRLTVL.

This clone has a single count. V and J are TRBV19 and TRBJ1-1; D perhaps matches TRBD1 (5 bases). The ends were cut back, 9 bases at V and 1 base at J, with 9 bases in the middle. This CDR3 spans 12 amino acids. Germline values: CDR1 LNHDA, CDR2 SQIVND (reference sequence). The chain's CDR3 is CASRAGNTEAFF. Written as DNA, the CDR3 is TGTGCCAGCAGGGCCGGGAACACTGAAGCTTTCTTT.

The rearrangement joins TRBV18 to TRBJ2-3, with D maybe TRBD2 (5 bases). The CDR3 contains 13 residues. Looked up from germline, CDR1 is KGHSH and CDR2 is LQKENI. Trimming pared 0 bases from V and 12 bases from J, leaving 13 bases between. This chain's CDR3 is CASSPPEGAIQYF. CDR3 bases: TGTGCCAGCTCACCACCTGAGGGAGCCATCCAGTATTTT.

Only a few counts were recorded for this clone. The chain combines TRBV6-6 with TRBJ2-7, with 7 nucleotides matching TRBD1. The CDR3 is 15 residues long. CDR1 MNHNY and CDR2 SVGAGI come from the germline V gene (reference sequence). V gave up 2 bases and J gave up 4 bases; unmatched junction bases: 8. The CDR3 sequence is CASSYADRVRYEQYF. The CDR3 nucleotides read TGTGCCAGCAGTTACGCCGACAGGGTGAGGTACGAGCAGTACTTC.

The chain carries TRBV11-1 and TRBJ2-5; 8 nucleotides line up with TRBD2. V shed 5 bases, J shed 4 bases, and the junction held 6 bases outside the gene matches. Germline V gives CDR1 SGHAT, CDR2 FQDESV (reference sequence). This CDR3 has 14 amino acids. The chain's CDR3 is CASSRAGVRETQYF. The CDR3 DNA sequence: TGTGCCAGCAGCCGAGCGGGAGTACGAGAGACCCAGTACTTC.

The rearrangement joins TRBV25-1 to TRBJ1-4; a weak D match, TRBD1 (6 bases). Trimming removed 4 bases from V and 2 bases from J, with 14 bases in between. The CDR3 runs 16 residues. Looked up from germline, CDR1 is MGHDK and CDR2 is SYGVNS. CDR3 sequence reads: CASSVFRGPTNEKLFF. The CDR3 DNA reads TGTGCCAGCAGTGTATTCAGGGGACCCACTAATGAAAAACTGTTTTTT.